A single sample gave rise to the 3 T cell receptor beta chains below, sequenced in a study of molecular identifiers for immune sequencing clone quantification. A single record per CDR3 protein comes from TCRdb applying MiXCR to the PCR reads. The repertoire holds about 60,000 distinct CDR3 sequences, with 19% as singletons. Sequencing input: naive CD8+ T cells from blood, with Jurkat cell RNA spiked in. Subset indicated: FACS-sorted CD8+CD4-CCR7+CD45RA+ naive T cells. These receptor sequences come from a human donor in good health. Some libraries in this study had Jurkat cell RNA spiked in.

Concerning this clonotype itself: This may come from a read error, since a much larger clone is one base off. The chain recombines TRBV29-1 with TRBJ1-1; TRBD1 agrees at 12 bases. Germline V gives CDR1 SQVTM, CDR2 ANQGSEA. This CDR3 contains 15 residues. V shed 7 bases, J shed 4 bases, and the junction held 10 bases outside the gene matches. The CDR3 loop reads CSGISGTGGITEAFF. CDR3 DNA sequence: TGCAGCGGCATTTCCGGGACAGGGGGCATCACTGAAGCTTTCTTT.

About this clonotype: One base away lies a much larger clone, so this may be a sequencing read error. The V call is TRBV4-1, the J call TRBJ2-1; tentative D call: TRBD1 (5 bases). Germline V gene lookup returns CDR1 MGHRA and CDR2 YSYEKL. With 3 bases removed from V and 7 bases from J, the gap between germline ends came to 10 bases. The CDR3 runs 13 residues. The CDR3 loop is CASSHGRDNEQFF. The DNA for the CDR3 is TGCGCCAGCAGCCACGGCAGGGATAATGAGCAGTTCTTC.

This clonotype was seen ten or more times. The chain has TRBV27 and TRBJ2-5; 16 bases fit TRBD2. The V gene's germline CDR1 is MNHEY and CDR2 SMNVEV (reference sequence). The V segment lost 6 bases and the J segment 5 bases; nucleotides outside the gene matches: 9. There are 17 residues in the CDR3. CDR3 region: CASSTGTSGRASETQYF. The DNA of the CDR3 is TGTGCCAGCAGCACCGGGACTAGCGGGAGGGCCTCGGAGACCCAGTACTTC.